This TCR beta chain originates from a study of regulatory T cells in long-lasting Graves disease. In building TCR beta libraries, iRepertoire HTBI primers were used together with Arm-PCR of CDR3 regions. TCRdb passed the multiplex PCR reads through MiXCR, listing each CDR3 protein once. The table shows about 320,000 distinct CDR3 sequences, with under 20% occurring only once. Trimming shortened V by 2 bases and J by 12 bases, and 17 bases separated the two germline ends. This CDR3 has 14 amino acids. Looked up from germline, CDR1 is MDHEN and CDR2 is SYDVKM. Specified time point: newly diagnosed GD, antithyroid drugs for less than 3 months. Isolated PBMC RNA provided the starting material for the TCR library.

The material was peripheral blood mononuclear cells (PBMCs), obtained at new diagnosis, from a patient treated with antithyroid drugs. The gene calls are TRBV28 and TRBJ2-1; D unresolved. The receptor's source is a female donor with Graves disease. The CDR3 nucleotides are TGTGCCAGCAGTTTAATGGTCGGCGCTGTTCGGCAGTTCTTC. Its protein product is CASSLMVGAVRQFF.